The rows below give T cell receptor beta chains drawn from one sample of a study of cytotoxic CD8 clonotypes in ibrutinib-treated CLL. Assay used: immunoSEQ multiplex PCR; TCRdb lists only in-frame clones, some missing. The sample holds 300,000 to 400,000 clones, about 61% seen once. This specimen was PBMCs, taken after 36 months of ibrutinib treatment. The receptors were gathered from a human donor with chronic lymphocytic leukemia. Both conserved end residues are part of each CDR3. A D gene is named only where the DNA matches it firmly. For some rows the clone size is stated as once, few or many, or as a class when expanded; others skip it.

>NA|TRBV13|NA|TRBJ2-5
CASSADRDGQETQYF
TGTGCCAGCAGCGCGGATAGGGACGGTCAAGAGACCCAGTACTTC
>NA|TRBV5-1|NA|TRBJ2-2
CASSLFSDTTGELFF
TGCGCCAGCAGCTTGTTTAGTGACACCACCGGGGAGCTGTTTTTT
>NA|TRBV28|NA|TRBJ2-3
CASSPRGATDTQYF
TGTGCCAGCAGTCCTCGGGGGGCCACAGATACGCAGTATTTT
>NA|TRBV6-1|NA|TRBJ2-6
CASSERGRVSGANVLTF
TGTGCCAGCAGTGAGAGGGGACGGGTCTCTGGGGCCAACGTCCTGACTTTC
>TRBD2|TRBV7-9|NA|TRBJ2-7
CASEKSGKGAYEQYF
TGTGCCAGCGAGAAGAGCGGGAAAGGGGCTTACGAGCAGTACTTC
>NA|TRBV29-1|few|TRBJ2-7
CSVAHDSYEQYF
TGCAGCGTTGCTCACGACTCCTACGAGCAGTACTTC
>NA|TRBV2|NA|TRBJ2-7
CASSVGGEYEQYF
TGTGCCAGCAGTGTAGGCGGGGAGTACGAGCAGTACTTC
>NA|TRBV19|NA|TRBJ2-5
CASSIGTLYQETQYF
TGTGCCAGTAGTATTGGGACGTTGTACCAAGAGACCCAGTACTTC
>TRBD1|TRBV2|NA|TRBJ2-4
CASRGSPGGGNIQYF
TGTGCCAGCAGGGGAAGTCCAGGGGGCGGAAACATTCAGTACTTC
>NA|TRBV7-2|NA|TRBJ2-5
CASSLGRGETQYF
TGTGCCAGCAGCTTAGGGAGGGGAGAGACCCAGTACTTC
>NA|TRBV7-6|NA|TRBJ2-2
CASQPGELFF
TGTGCCAGCCAACCAGGGGAGCTGTTTTTT